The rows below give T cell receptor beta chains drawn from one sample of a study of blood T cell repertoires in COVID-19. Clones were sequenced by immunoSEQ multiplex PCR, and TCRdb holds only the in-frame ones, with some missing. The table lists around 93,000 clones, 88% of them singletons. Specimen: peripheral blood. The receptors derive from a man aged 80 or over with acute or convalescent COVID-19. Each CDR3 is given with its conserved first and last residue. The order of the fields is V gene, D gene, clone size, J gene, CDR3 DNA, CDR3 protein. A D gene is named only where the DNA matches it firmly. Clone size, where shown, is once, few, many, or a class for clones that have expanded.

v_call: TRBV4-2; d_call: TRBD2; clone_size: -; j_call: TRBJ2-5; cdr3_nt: TGTGCCAGCAGCCGGACTAGCGGGGGGCAAGAGACCCAGTACTTC; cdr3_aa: CASSRTSGGQETQYF
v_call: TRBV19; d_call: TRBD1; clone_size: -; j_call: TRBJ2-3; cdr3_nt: TGTGCCAGTAGCTCGGGACAGGTGAGCACAGATACGCAGTATTTT; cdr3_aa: CASSSGQVSTDTQYF
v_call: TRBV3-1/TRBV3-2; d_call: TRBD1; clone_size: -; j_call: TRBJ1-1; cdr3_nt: TGTGCCAGCAGCCTAGGACAGGGGCCACATCGAGCCACTGAAGCTTTCTTT; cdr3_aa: CASSLGQGPHRATEAFF
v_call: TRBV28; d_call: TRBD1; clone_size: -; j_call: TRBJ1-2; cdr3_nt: TGTGCCAGCAGTGTCCTCGGACAGGGGGCGGATGGCTACACCTTC; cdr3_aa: CASSVLGQGADGYTF
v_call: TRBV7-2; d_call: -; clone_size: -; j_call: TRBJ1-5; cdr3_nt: TGTGCCAGCAGCTTAGGAGGGGGTCAGCCCCAGCATTTT; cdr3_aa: CASSLGGGQPQHF
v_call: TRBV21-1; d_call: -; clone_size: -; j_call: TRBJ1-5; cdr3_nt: TGTGCCAGCAGCTCCCCTCCCCGTCGTGCGAACAATCAGCCCCAGCATTTT; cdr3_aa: CASSSPPRRANNQPQHF
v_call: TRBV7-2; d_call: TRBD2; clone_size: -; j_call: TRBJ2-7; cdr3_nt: TGTGCCAGCAGCTCGTCCGGGACTAGCCACGAGCAGTACTTC; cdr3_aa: CASSSSGTSHEQYF
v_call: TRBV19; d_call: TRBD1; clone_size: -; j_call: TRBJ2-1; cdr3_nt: TGTGCCAGTAGCTCCGGGACAGGGGAATACAATGAGCAGTTCTTC; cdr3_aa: CASSSGTGEYNEQFF
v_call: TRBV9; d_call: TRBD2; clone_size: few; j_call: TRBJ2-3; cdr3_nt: TGTGCCAGCAGCGCCTCAGCGGGAGCGATAGATACGCAGTATTTT; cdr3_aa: CASSASAGAIDTQYF
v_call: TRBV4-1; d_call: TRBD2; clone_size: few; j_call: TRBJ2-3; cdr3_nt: TGCGCCAGCAGCCAAGGGTACGGGAGGGCCACAGATACGCAGTATTTT; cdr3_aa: CASSQGYGRATDTQYF
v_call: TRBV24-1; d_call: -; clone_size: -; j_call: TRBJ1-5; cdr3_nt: TGTGCCACCAGTGATTCGGGTTGGCCCCAGCATTTT; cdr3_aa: CATSDSGWPQHF
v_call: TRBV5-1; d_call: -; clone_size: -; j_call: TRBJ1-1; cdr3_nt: TGCGCCAGCAGCCGCGACCCCGCAGGGCGCACTGAAGCTTTCTTT; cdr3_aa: CASSRDPAGRTEAFF
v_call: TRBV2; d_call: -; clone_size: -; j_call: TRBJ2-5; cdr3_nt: TGTGCCAGCAGTGCGGAGCATTTACTAGAGACCCAGTACTTC; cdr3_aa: CASSAEHLLETQYF
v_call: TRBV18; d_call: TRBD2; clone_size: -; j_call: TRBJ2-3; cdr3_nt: TGTGCCAGCTCACCAATACGAAGCGGGGGAGGCACAGATACGCAGTATTTT; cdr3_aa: CASSPIRSGGGTDTQYF
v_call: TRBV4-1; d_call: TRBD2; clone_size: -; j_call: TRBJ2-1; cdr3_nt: TGCGCCAGCAGCCAAGTTACGGGGCGGGGGTCTAATTACAATGAGCAGTTCTTC; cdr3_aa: CASSQVTGRGSNYNEQFF